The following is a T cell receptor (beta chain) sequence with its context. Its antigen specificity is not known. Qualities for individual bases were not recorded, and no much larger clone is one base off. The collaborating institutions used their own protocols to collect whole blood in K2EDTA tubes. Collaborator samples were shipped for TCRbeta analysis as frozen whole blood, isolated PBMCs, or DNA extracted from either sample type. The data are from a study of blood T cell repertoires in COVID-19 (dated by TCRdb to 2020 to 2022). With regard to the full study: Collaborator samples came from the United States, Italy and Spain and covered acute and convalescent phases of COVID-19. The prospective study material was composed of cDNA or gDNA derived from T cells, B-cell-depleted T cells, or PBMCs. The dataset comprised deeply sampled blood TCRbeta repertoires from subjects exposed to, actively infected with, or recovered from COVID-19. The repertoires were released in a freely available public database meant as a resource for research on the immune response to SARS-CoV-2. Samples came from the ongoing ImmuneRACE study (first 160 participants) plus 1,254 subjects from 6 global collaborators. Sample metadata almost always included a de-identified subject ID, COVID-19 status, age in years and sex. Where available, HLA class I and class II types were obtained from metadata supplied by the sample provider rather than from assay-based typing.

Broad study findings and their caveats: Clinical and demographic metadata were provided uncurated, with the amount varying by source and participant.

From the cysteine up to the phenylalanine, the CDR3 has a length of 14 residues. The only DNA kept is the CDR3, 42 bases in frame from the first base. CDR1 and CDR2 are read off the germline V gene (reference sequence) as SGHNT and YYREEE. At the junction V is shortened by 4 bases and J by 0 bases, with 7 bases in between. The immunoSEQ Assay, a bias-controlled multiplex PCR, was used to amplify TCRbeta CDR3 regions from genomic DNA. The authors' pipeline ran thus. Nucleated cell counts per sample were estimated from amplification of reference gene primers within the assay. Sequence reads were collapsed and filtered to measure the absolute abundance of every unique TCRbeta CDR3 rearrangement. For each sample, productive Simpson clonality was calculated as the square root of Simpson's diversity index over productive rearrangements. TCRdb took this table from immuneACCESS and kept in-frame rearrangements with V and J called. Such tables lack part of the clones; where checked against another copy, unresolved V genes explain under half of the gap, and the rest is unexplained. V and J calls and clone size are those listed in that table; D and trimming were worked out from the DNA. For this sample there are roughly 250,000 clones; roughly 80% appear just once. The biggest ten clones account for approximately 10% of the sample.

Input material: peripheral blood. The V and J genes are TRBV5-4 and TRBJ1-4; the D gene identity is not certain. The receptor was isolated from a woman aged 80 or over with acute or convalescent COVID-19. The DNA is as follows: TGTGCCAGCAGCCCCGCGTCAACTAATGAAAAACTGTTTTTT. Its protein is CASSPASTNEKLFF.